This TCR beta chain was profiled in a study of blood T cells in healthy people across ages. General study findings and limits: Per million T cells, the diversity of TCR beta decreased roughly linearly as age advanced.

Each sample had at least 6 million PBMCs isolated. For this clonotype: No antigen is known for it.

Together with a sample-barcoded 5' primer, a J-beta primer mix was included in a second PCR lasting roughly 6 to 12 cycles. Template switching added a 12-random-nucleotide identifier to every cDNA molecule. Individual samples furnished no less than 3 million CDR3-containing paired-end reads apiece. TCRdb re-derived calls from the 5' RACE reads in MiXCR, one entry per CDR3 protein. The sample has approximately 1.5 million distinct CDR3 sequences, around 36% seen once. The sequenced material came from blood. This clonotype was obtained from a woman younger than 45 in good health.

As DNA, the CDR3 is TGTGCCAGCAGCCAAGTGTCCAGGGGGGCTGAAGCTTTCTTT. Protein product: CASSQVSRGAEAFF. J is TRBJ1-1 and V is TRBV3-1, with 7 bases aligning to TRBD1. The CDR3 length is 14 residues. Germline CDR1 is LGHDT and CDR2 is YNNKEL (reference sequence). The V and J ends lost 1 base and 6 bases, in that order; junction bases with no gene match: 5.